This T cell receptor beta chain was recorded in a study of tumor and adjacent non-tumor tissue in lung cancer. Broader study findings: Patients with more diverse tumor TCRs had worse survival. TCR diversity was significantly greater in tumor than normal lung tissue. Tumor repertoires had a smaller top 100 clone share than normal lung.

The library came from three nested PCR rounds adapted from ARM-PCR protocols. TCRdb passed the multiplex PCR reads through MiXCR, listing each CDR3 protein once. This sample has tens of thousands of distinct CDR3 sequences, with more than 55% found just once. This clonotype came up once. What it binds is unknown. Possible read error: a much larger clone is one base away. No cell sorting was done before RNA was extracted from the tissue. This non-tumor lung sample came from over 3 cm beyond the tumor edge. Newly diagnosed lung cancer patients had thoracic surgery in China, August–late 2014, without prior chemotherapy. The germline V and J ends were trimmed by 6 bases and 3 bases, with 10 bases remaining between them. The germline V gene has CDR1 MNHEY and CDR2 SVGEGT. The CDR3 is made up of 13 amino acids.

The chain recombines TRBV6-2 or TRBV6-3 with TRBJ2-3; D call uncertain. This receptor was identified in an older man with non-small cell lung cancer. Input material: distant non-tumor lung tissue. The CDR3 bases are TGTGCCAGCAGACCCCCCCGGACAGATACGCAGTATTTT. It yields the protein CASRPPRTDTQYF.